In its sample, the clone carrying this TCR beta chain was seen once. Its antigen remains unidentified. CDR3 size: 15 residues. V dropped 5 bases and J dropped 7 bases, with 21 bases sitting between them. CDR1 and CDR2 (germline): LNHDA, SQIVND (reference sequence). PCR amplification relied on 60 Vbeta primers (plus 13 Jbeta primers). Data came from immunoSEQ multiplex PCR; TCRdb stores just in-frame clones and leaves some out. The profile shows approximately 130,000 clones, 60% to 85% of them singletons. The data are from a study of cytomegalovirus exposure and HLA in healthy donors. Points from the study as a whole: Indistinguishable V segments such as TRBV6-2 and TRBV6-3 were excluded. After further analysis at a later stage, 16,951 TCR beta sequences were associated with HLA alleles at 0.05 false discovery rate. Confirmation was obtained in vitro that a few CMV-associated chains are specific for CMV antigens.

This cohort consisted of healthy bone marrow donors. This TCR derives from a female donor in good health and CMV-seropositive. This chain joins TRBV19 and TRBJ2-7, with D perhaps TRBD2 (6 bases). Sequencing was done on a sample of PBMCs. As DNA, the CDR3 is TGTGCCAGTAGTCCCACAGATGCGGGGATGCGAGAGCAGTACTTC. Amino acid sequence: CASSPTDAGMREQYF.